The 13 T cell receptor beta chains presented below share a single source sample, sequenced in a study of shared clonotypes between healthy human individuals. TCRdb's copy holds only in-frame clones and misses some; the assay was immunoSEQ multiplex PCR. The data show roughly 2,500,000 clones, with roughly 93% seen just once and approximately 0.35% held by the top ten. The sample consisted of naive CD4+ T cells from PBMCs. Described subset: CD45RA+ positively selected. The source of these receptors is a man in his late teens or twenties in good health. Some clones in this sample may be carry-over from other donors' samples.

Concerning this clone: This sample also contains other DNA sequences that code for the same CDR3. The chain couples TRBV30 to TRBJ1-5, with no clear D. Germline values: CDR1 GTSNPN, CDR2 SVGIG (reference sequence). This CDR3 spans 14 amino acids. V gave up 0 bases and J gave up 7 bases, with 13 bases separating them. The CDR3 region has the DNA TGTGCCTGGAGTGTACGGGGTGGAGGGCAGCCCCAGCATTTT. It is translated as CAWSVRGGGQPQHF.

The V call is TRBV28, the J call TRBJ2-2; 10 nucleotides line up with TRBD2. This CDR3 contains 16 residues. Per the germline V gene, CDR1 is MDHEN and CDR2 is SYDVKM. Trimming cost V 4 bases and J 2 bases; bases outside gene matches: 4. The CDR3 sequence is CASSSRLAGNTGELFF. The CDR3 nucleotides read TGTGCCAGCAGTTCCAGACTAGCGGGTAACACCGGGGAGCTGTTTTTT.

The CDR3 DNA sequence: TGTGCCAGCAGTTTAATCCGGGGCTCGAACACTGAAGCTTTCTTT. Translation: CASSLIRGSNTEAFF. This chain connects TRBV27 to TRBJ1-1; tentative D call: TRBD1 (5 bases). The CDR3 loop spans 15 amino acids. With 2 bases removed from V and 1 base from J, the gap between germline ends came to 11 bases. Germline V gene lookup returns CDR1 MNHEY and CDR2 SMNVEV (reference sequence).

This chain connects TRBV28 to TRBJ2-1; maybe TRBD2 (6 bases). The V and J ends lost 8 bases and 7 bases respectively, with 18 bases between them. Germline CDR1 reads MDHEN; CDR2 reads SYDVKM. This CDR3 comprises 14 residues. The DNA of the CDR3 is TGTGCCAGCGTCCGGGACTTAGCGGAAAATGAGCAGTTCTTC. It translates to CASVRDLAENEQFF.

The chain employs TRBV14 and TRBJ2-3; the D gene could be TRBD1 or TRBD2 (5 bases each). Germline CDR1 SGHDN, CDR2 FVKESK. Trimming took off 2 bases at V and 2 bases at J, with 14 bases between the two ends. CDR3 length equals 16 residues. The CDR3 loop reads CASSQRGPIDTDTQYF. The CDR3 bases are TGTGCCAGCAGCCAAAGGGGACCGATCGACACAGATACGCAGTATTTT.

The gene calls are TRBV4-2 and TRBJ2-7; 15 bases are a match to TRBD2. CDR3 length equals 22 residues. Germline V lookup: CDR1 LGHNA, CDR2 YNFKEQ. V was pared by 4 bases and J by 4 bases, with 23 bases of the junction left unmatched. In DNA form, the CDR3 reads TGTGCCAGCAGCCGCCGGGGGGAGGCGGGACTAGCGGGAGGTCGCTCTCGGTACGAGCAGTACTTC. Protein product: CASSRRGEAGLAGGRSRYEQYF.

In DNA, the CDR3 is TGTGCCAGCAGTTTAAAACCCGACAGTAACTATGGCTACACCTTC. Protein product: CASSLKPDSNYGYTF. J is TRBJ1-2 and V is TRBV27, with a possible D match to TRBD1 (5 bases). Germline V gives CDR1 MNHEY, CDR2 SMNVEV (reference sequence). The V end was cut by 2 bases, the J end by 1 base, with 11 bases between. The CDR3 totals 15 residues.

CDR3 in amino acids: CASSLARGIQPQHF. CDR3 in DNA: TGTGCCAGCAGCTTAGCGCGGGGCATTCAGCCCCAGCATTTT. J is TRBJ1-5 and V is TRBV7-2, with D possibly matching TRBD1 (5 bases). The CDR3 covers 14 residues. V was clipped by 0 bases and J by 6 bases, with 9 bases between them. The germline CDR1 and CDR2 sequences are SGHTA and FQGNSA.

The chain combines TRBV5-4 with TRBJ1-2; tentatively, D is TRBD1 (6 bases). The CDR3 has 14 amino acids. The V gene's germline CDR1 is SGHNT and CDR2 YYREEE (reference sequence). Trimming left V 4 bases short and J 8 bases short, with 18 bases between. This chain's CDR3 is CASSVRGGPGGYTF. CDR3 nucleotides: TGTGCCAGCAGCGTTCGGGGGGGGCCGGGCGGCTACACCTTC.

Worth noting for this clone: Additional DNA sequences in this sample encode the identical CDR3. The chain employs TRBV5-5 and TRBJ2-7; either TRBD1 or TRBD2 may supply D (5 bases each). CDR3 length equals 13 residues. The germline V and J ends were trimmed by 4 bases and 2 bases, with 10 bases remaining between them. Germline CDR1 is SGHKS and CDR2 is YYEKEE (reference sequence). The CDR3 region is CASSRDGTYEQYF. CDR3 nucleotide sequence: TGTGCCAGCAGCCGGGACGGCACCTACGAGCAGTACTTC.

The chain employs TRBV10-2 and TRBJ2-7; TRBD1 is a possible D gene (6 bases). The V gene lost 8 bases and the J gene lost 5 bases, with 10 bases spanning the gap. The CDR3 extends over 11 amino acids. CDR1 and CDR2 (germline): WSHSY, SAAADI. The CDR3 bases are TGCGCCAGCTGGGACACCCACGAGCAGTACTTC. Translation gives CASWDTHEQYF.

About this clone: Distinct nucleotide sequences in the sample also encode this CDR3. The rearrangement links TRBV5-1 to TRBJ1-1; tentative D call: TRBD1 (6 bases). V shed 0 bases and J shed 4 bases, with 13 bases lying between them. Germline CDR1 is SGHRS and CDR2 is YFSETQ. This CDR3 is 15 amino acids long. Here the CDR3 DNA reads TGCGCCAGCAGCTTGGGTTCGGGGGCCGGCACTGAAGCTTTCTTT. Encoded protein: CASSLGSGAGTEAFF.

The chain couples TRBV7-3 to TRBJ1-1; no clear D gene. This CDR3 is built from 15 residues. V was cut by 2 bases and J by 5 bases, with 15 bases left in between. CDR1 is SGHTA and CDR2 is FQGTGA in the germline V gene. The DNA of the CDR3 is TGTGCCAGCAGCTTAGGAGGCACGACCGGTACTGAAGCTTTCTTT. Its translation is CASSLGGTTGTEAFF.